The 13 T cell receptor beta chains given below trace back to one sample, sequenced in a study of CD8+ T cells in alopecia areata. Sequencing templates came from extracted RNA that was reverse transcribed into cDNA. Some clones are missing from TCRdb's copy, which holds only in-frame ones; the method was immunoSEQ multiplex PCR. The repertoire consists of approximately 210,000 clones, with around 66% occurring once and the leading ten covering 4% to 4.5%. Treatment in this sample: oral pan-JAK inhibitor, 5-10 mg twice daily. Specimen: CD4+ T cells sorted from blood, collected at week 4, from a patient treated with tofacitinib. The origin of the receptors is a human donor with alopecia areata.

The chain has TRBV30 and TRBJ2-1; 7 bases fit TRBD2. V trimming: 5 bases; J trimming: 9 bases; junction bases outside the gene matches: 10. The germline CDR1 and CDR2 sequences are GTSNPN and SVGIG (reference sequence). The CDR3 sequence is 13 residues long. The CDR3 nucleotides are TGTGCCTGGTCGATTGGGCGGGGGATTGAGCAGTTCTTC. Its translation: CAWSIGRGIEQFF.

The rearrangement joins TRBV30 to TRBJ2-7, with 8 bases lining up with TRBD1. CDR1 GTSNPN and CDR2 SVGIG come from the germline V gene (reference sequence). The V segment lost 1 base and the J segment 6 bases; nucleotides outside the gene matches: 5. This CDR3 region has 13 residues. The CDR3 region has the DNA TGTGCCTGGAGTGGAAGGACAGGGACCGAGCAGTACTTC. Amino acid sequence: CAWSGRTGTEQYF.

This chain connects TRBV10-3 to TRBJ2-7; D not certain. CDR3 size: 17 residues. Per germline, CDR1 ENHRY and CDR2 SYGVKD. V was pared by 0 bases and J by 5 bases, with 20 bases between. CDR3 DNA sequence: TGTGCCATCAGTGAGTCGCGAGGCATCTCCTCCCTCCACGAGCAGTACTTC. This codes for CAISESRGISSLHEQYF.

This clone was seen only once. The J gene is TRBJ2-5, the V gene TRBV2, with 11 bases lining up with TRBD2. Germline V CDR1 and CDR2: SNHLY, FYNNEI. This CDR3 comprises 14 residues. Trimming removed 6 bases from V and 3 bases from J; junction bases left unmatched: 3. CDR3 loop: CASSRGLAEETQYF. For the CDR3, the DNA is TGTGCCAGCAGCCGGGGACTAGCGGAAGAGACCCAGTACTTC.

This rearrangement joins TRBV5-1 to TRBJ1-2, with TRBD1 matching 7 bases. With V trimmed by 0 bases and J by 2 bases, 4 bases remained unmatched. The germline gives CDR1 SGHRS, CDR2 YFSETQ. CDR3 size: 15 residues. The CDR3 is CASSLGGGGNYGYTF. CDR3 bases: TGCGCCAGCAGCTTGGGAGGGGGCGGCAACTATGGCTACACCTTC.

The gene calls are TRBV25-1 and TRBJ1-1; D gene uncertain. This CDR3 comprises 13 residues. Germline CDR1 is MGHDK and CDR2 is SYGVNS. V was shortened by 7 bases and J by 4 bases, with 13 bases between the two germline ends. The CDR3 region has the DNA TGTGCCAGCATAGACTCGGTGGGCACTGAAGCTTTCTTT. Its translation: CASIDSVGTEAFF.

This clone showed up just a few times. V usage is TRBV4-1 and J usage is TRBJ2-1; the D gene could be TRBD1 or TRBD2 (5 bases each). CDR3 length equals 16 residues. CDR1 is MGHRA and CDR2 is YSYEKL in the germline V gene. Trimming stripped 6 bases from V and 0 bases from J, with 15 bases between. CDR3: CASRGNAGSSYNEQFF. CDR3 DNA sequence: TGCGCCAGCAGAGGGAACGCAGGGAGCTCCTACAATGAGCAGTTCTTC.

The chain has TRBV5-1 and TRBJ2-7; a possible D gene is TRBD1 (6 bases). This CDR3 comprises 12 residues. The V end lost 2 bases, the J end lost 6 bases, and 9 bases lay between the germline ends. The germline V gene encodes CDR1 SGHRS and CDR2 YFSETQ. This CDR3 is CASSFPGAEQYF. DNA of the CDR3: TGCGCCAGCAGCTTTCCAGGGGCCGAGCAGTACTTC.

There are a few counts of this clone. The chain recombines TRBV6-1 with TRBJ1-6; TRBD1 might be the D (5 bases). The V and J ends lost 10 bases and 14 bases respectively, with 21 bases between them. CDR3 length equals 13 residues. The germline CDR1 and CDR2 sequences are MNHNS and SASEGT. The CDR3 sequence is CATPGPIPVTLHF. The CDR3 bases are TGTGCCACCCCGGGACCCATCCCCGTAACCCTCCACTTT.

The chain uses TRBV19 and TRBJ2-5; D is ambiguous. Germline V gene lookup returns CDR1 LNHDA and CDR2 SQIVND (reference sequence). This CDR3 is built from 15 residues. The V end was cut by 7 bases, the J end by 2 bases, with 17 bases between. As DNA, the CDR3 is TGTGCCAGTACCCCCGGCGGTAGTCTTCAAGAGACCCAGTACTTC. Its translation is CASTPGGSLQETQYF.

This clone was observed a single time. This chain uses TRBV7-9 with TRBJ1-4, with 9 bases identical to TRBD1. With V trimmed by 1 base and J by 3 bases, 0 bases remained unmatched. Germline CDR1 SEHNR, CDR2 FQNEAQ (reference sequence). This CDR3 has 15 amino acids. This CDR3 is CASSLGDRANEKLFF. The CDR3 nucleotides are TGTGCCAGCAGCTTAGGGGACAGGGCTAATGAAAAACTGTTTTTT.

The CDR3 DNA sequence: TGTGCCAGCAGCGTGGGACTAGCGGGGATCACAGATACGCAGTATTTT. Translated, it gives CASSVGLAGITDTQYF. The chain uses TRBV9 and TRBJ2-3; 13 positions agree with TRBD2. The CDR3 is 16 amino acids. Germline CDR1 SGDLS, CDR2 YYNGEE. V lost 2 bases and J lost 2; bases outside the gene matches: 2.

This CDR3 reads CASSLARGGSTDTQYF. CDR3 nucleotides: TGTGCCAGCAGCTTGGCCCGGGGGGGGAGCACAGATACGCAGTATTTT. The chain has TRBV5-4 and TRBJ2-3, with 8 nucleotides matching TRBD2. J gave up 0 bases and V 0 bases, and 3 bases lay outside the gene matches. Per the germline V gene, CDR1 is SGHNT and CDR2 is YYREEE (reference sequence). The CDR3 loop spans 16 amino acids.